A single sample is the source of the 19 T cell receptor beta chains below, sequenced in a study of shared clonotypes between healthy human individuals. The repertoire was sequenced with immunoSEQ multiplex PCR; TCRdb's copy has only in-frame clones and lacks some. The data show around 2,100,000 clones, less than 95% seen once. Selected positively for CCR7 and CD45RO-negative, naive CD8 cells excluded terminally differentiated effector memory CD45RA+ cells. Sequenced input: naive CD8+ T cells sorted from blood. These receptors all stem from a young man in good health.

In its sample, this clone was seen once. V usage is TRBV13 and J usage is TRBJ2-3, with D possibly TRBD2 on 6 matching bases. Germline V gives CDR1 PRHDT, CDR2 FYEKMQ (reference sequence). The CDR3 covers 13 residues. Trimming removed 3 bases at V and 4 bases at J, with 8 bases between. The CDR3 DNA reads TGTGCCAGCAGCTTCGGGGAGGCAGATACGCAGTATTTT. This translates into CASSFGEADTQYF.

The chain's CDR3 is CASSQVDRNLYEQYF. The CDR3 bases are TGCGCCAGCAGCCAAGTCGACAGGAACCTTTACGAGCAGTACTTC. The chain employs TRBV4-1 and TRBJ2-7; a possible D gene is TRBD1 (6 bases). The germline V gene has CDR1 MGHRA and CDR2 YSYEKL. Trimming shortened V by 1 base and J by 4 bases, and 14 bases separated the two germline ends. This CDR3 comprises 15 residues.

The chain recombines TRBV6-5 with TRBJ2-5; no reliable D call. This CDR3 comprises 14 residues. Germline CDR1 reads MNHEY; CDR2 reads SVGAGI. V dropped 2 bases and J dropped 5 bases, with 12 bases sitting between them. The chain's CDR3 is CASSYDGLGETQYF. CDR3 coding DNA: TGTGCCAGCAGTTACGATGGCCTAGGCGAGACCCAGTACTTC.

The chain carries TRBV13 and TRBJ2-5, with 13 bases that match TRBD2. Looked up from germline, CDR1 is PRHDT and CDR2 is FYEKMQ (reference sequence). The CDR3 sequence is 17 residues long. V was clipped by 0 bases and J by 5 bases; unmatched bases: 6. The chain's CDR3 is CASSLGLAGGPVETQYF. The CDR3 nucleotides read TGTGCCAGCAGCTTAGGACTAGCGGGGGGGCCGGTGGAGACCCAGTACTTC.

This clone was observed a few times. This sequence joins TRBV19 and TRBJ1-2; no clear D. V gave up 4 bases and J gave up 6 bases, with 15 bases separating them. The CDR3 extends over 14 amino acids. Germline V gene sequence: CDR1 LNHDA, CDR2 SQIVND (reference sequence). CDR3 bases: TGTGCCAGTAGTAGGCGGAGACCCTGGGATGGCTACACCTTC. As protein: CASSRRRPWDGYTF.

The chain has TRBV5-4 and TRBJ2-1, with D unresolved. Germline CDR1 SGHNT, CDR2 YYREEE (reference sequence). This CDR3 contains 12 residues. V was trimmed by 0 bases and J by 10 bases, leaving 8 bases between them. The CDR3 DNA sequence: TGTGCCAGCAGCTTGGAAACAGCGGAGCAGTTCTTC. Translation: CASSLETAEQFF. Based on the CDR3 plus reference TRBV5-4 and TRBJ2-1, the full variable domain is ETGVTQSPTHLIKTRGQQVTLRCSSQSGHNTVSWYQQALGQGPQFIFQYYREEENGRGNFPPRFSGLQFPNYSSELNVNALELDDSALYLCASSLETAEQFFGPGTRLTVL.

Comment on this clone: Within the sample, other DNA sequences also encode this same CDR3. The chain links TRBV27 to TRBJ2-7, with 13 bases that match TRBD2. V shed 5 bases, J shed 2 bases, and the junction held 3 bases outside the gene matches. The germline V gene has CDR1 MNHEY and CDR2 SMNVEV (reference sequence). This CDR3 is 15 amino acids long. The DNA for the CDR3 is TGTGCCAGCAGTGAACTAGCGGGAGGGCCCTACGAGCAGTACTTC. Translating gives CASSELAGGPYEQYF.

The chain links TRBV27 to TRBJ2-7, with D perhaps matching TRBD1 or TRBD2 (7 bases each). Germline values: CDR1 MNHEY, CDR2 SMNVEV (reference sequence). V lost 3 bases and J lost 4, with 25 bases in between. The CDR3 is 18 residues long. Written as DNA, the CDR3 is TGTGCCAGCAGTTTCTTGAGTGTAGTCGGTCAGGGGGGGTACGAGCAGTACTTC. Translated, it gives CASSFLSVVGQGGYEQYF.

The count of this clone is one. The V call is TRBV6-5, the J call TRBJ2-1; a weak D match, TRBD2 (6 bases). Germline assignment: CDR1 MNHEY and CDR2 SVGAGI. The CDR3 covers 12 residues. Trimming took 3 bases from V and 9 from J, leaving 9 bases between them. The CDR3 here is CASSYGGLEQFF. The CDR3 DNA follows: TGTGCCAGCAGTTATGGAGGGCTTGAGCAGTTCTTC.

The chain recombines TRBV5-6 with TRBJ2-1, with 7 nucleotides matching TRBD2. The ends lost 1 base at V and 0 bases at J; junction bases unmatched: 1. From germline, CDR1 is SGHDT and CDR2 YYEEEE. The CDR3 length is 15 residues. The CDR3 nucleotides are TGTGCCAGCAGCTTGACTAGCGACTCCTACAATGAGCAGTTCTTC. Translating gives CASSLTSDSYNEQFF.

V and J are TRBV19 and TRBJ2-1; the D gene is possibly TRBD2 (6 bases). This CDR3 has 16 residues. Per the germline V gene, CDR1 is LNHDA and CDR2 is SQIVND (reference sequence). V lost 4 bases, J lost 8 bases, and 21 bases lay in between. The CDR3 sequence is CASSTYSGSFPHEQFF. The CDR3 DNA reads TGTGCCAGTAGTACTTACAGCGGGTCGTTTCCCCATGAGCAGTTCTTC.

V gene TRBV19 combines with J gene TRBJ1-4; a weak D match, TRBD1 (6 bases). The germline V gene encodes CDR1 LNHDA and CDR2 SQIVND (reference sequence). V lost 2 bases and J 1 base, leaving 8 bases between the germline ends. The CDR3 consists of 15 residues. In DNA, the CDR3 is TGTGCCAGTAGTATACCCAGGGGAACTAATGAAAAACTGTTTTTT. Translating it yields CASSIPRGTNEKLFF.

The chain employs TRBV5-4 and TRBJ2-7; D possibly corresponds to TRBD1 (6 bases). CDR1 is SGHNT, CDR2 YYREEE, per germline (reference sequence). V was trimmed by 0 bases and J by 2 bases, leaving 9 bases between them. CDR3 length: 14 residues. The CDR3 region is CASSLAPGAYEQYF. The CDR3 DNA reads as TGTGCCAGCAGCTTGGCCCCAGGGGCCTACGAGCAGTACTTC.

A note on this clone: The sample carries other DNA sequences with the same CDR3. The CDR3 reads CASSLSGRTEAFF. CDR3 in DNA: TGTGCCAGCAGTTTGTCAGGGAGGACTGAAGCTTTCTTT. The chain uses TRBV28 and TRBJ1-1; possible D gene TRBD1, 5 bases. V lost 3 bases and J lost 5, with 10 bases in between. CDR3 length: 13 residues. The germline V gene has CDR1 MDHEN and CDR2 SYDVKM.

V gene TRBV2 combines with J gene TRBJ2-7; TRBD2 is a possible D gene (7 bases). Trimming shortened V by 8 bases and J by 3 bases, and 17 bases separated the two germline ends. CDR1 SNHLY and CDR2 FYNNEI come from the germline V gene. This CDR3 is 14 amino acids long. The CDR3 reads CASFSGEGDYEQYF. The CDR3 nucleotides read TGTGCCAGCTTCTCTGGGGAGGGGGACTACGAGCAGTACTTC.

The chain uses TRBV2 and TRBJ1-6; D is undetermined. The CDR3 has 14 residues. Germline loops: CDR1 SNHLY, CDR2 FYNNEI. V lost 1 base to trimming and J lost 6 bases, with 7 bases between them. The CDR3: CASSEVSTNSPLHF. Here the CDR3 DNA reads TGTGCCAGCAGTGAAGTTAGTACTAATTCACCCCTCCACTTT.

The chain employs TRBV13 and TRBJ2-1; D is ambiguous. Germline V gives CDR1 PRHDT, CDR2 FYEKMQ (reference sequence). The ends were cut back, 5 bases at V and 6 bases at J, with 2 bases in the middle. CDR3 length equals 10 residues. CDR3 protein: CASSINEQFF. CDR3 DNA sequence: TGTGCCAGCAGCATCAATGAGCAGTTCTTC.

This sequence joins TRBV27 and TRBJ2-7; D is possibly TRBD1 (6 bases). The V end was cut by 4 bases, the J end by 4 bases, with 11 bases between. The CDR3 length is 13 residues. Germline V CDR1 and CDR2: MNHEY, SMNVEV (reference sequence). CDR3 region: CASSYRDKYEQYF. In nucleotides, the CDR3 is TGTGCCAGCAGTTACCGGGACAAATACGAGCAGTACTTC.

This clone was seen once. V gene TRBV5-6 combines with J gene TRBJ2-3, with a tentative D call TRBD2 (6 bases). Trimming left V 4 bases short and J 5 bases short, with 11 bases between. The germline CDR1 and CDR2 sequences are SGHDT and YYEEEE. The CDR3 has 13 residues. The CDR3 DNA is TGTGCCAGCAGCCCTCCAGCGGGAGATACGCAGTATTTT. Translation gives CASSPPAGDTQYF.